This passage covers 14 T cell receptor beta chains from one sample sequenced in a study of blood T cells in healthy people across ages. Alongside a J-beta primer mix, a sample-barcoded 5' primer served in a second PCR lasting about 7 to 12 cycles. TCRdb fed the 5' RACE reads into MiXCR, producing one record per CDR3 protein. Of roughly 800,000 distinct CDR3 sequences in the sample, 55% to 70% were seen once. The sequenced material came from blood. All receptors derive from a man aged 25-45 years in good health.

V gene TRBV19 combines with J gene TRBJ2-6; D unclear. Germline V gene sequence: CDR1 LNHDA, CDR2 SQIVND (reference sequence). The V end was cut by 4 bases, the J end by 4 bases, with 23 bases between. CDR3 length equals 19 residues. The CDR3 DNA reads TGTGCCAGTAGTACATCCCTCGGAGTGGCTCTTTACGGGGCCAACGTCCTGACTTTC. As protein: CASSTSLGVALYGANVLTF.

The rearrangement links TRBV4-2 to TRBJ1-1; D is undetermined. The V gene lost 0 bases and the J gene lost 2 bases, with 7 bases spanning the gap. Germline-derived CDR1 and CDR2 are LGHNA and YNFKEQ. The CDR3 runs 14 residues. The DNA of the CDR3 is TGTGCCAGCAGCCAAGATGAGTCTAACACTGAAGCTTTCTTT. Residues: CASSQDESNTEAFF.

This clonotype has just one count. The CDR3 DNA reads TGTGCCAGCAGCTCGACTAGCTTGGGTGAGCAGTTCTTC. Translated: CASSSTSLGEQFF. V and J are TRBV11-1 and TRBJ2-1, with 7 bases that match TRBD2. The germline CDR1 and CDR2 sequences are SGHAT and FQDESV (reference sequence). CDR3 length: 13 amino acids. J lost 9 bases, V lost 4 bases, and 6 bases had no gene match.

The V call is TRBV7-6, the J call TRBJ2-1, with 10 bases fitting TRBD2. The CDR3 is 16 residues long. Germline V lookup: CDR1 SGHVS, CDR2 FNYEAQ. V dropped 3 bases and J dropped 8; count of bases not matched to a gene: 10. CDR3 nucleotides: TGTGCCAGCAGCTTCTCTGCTAGCGGGAGTCGAGATGAGCAGTTCTTC. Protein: CASSFSASGSRDEQFF.

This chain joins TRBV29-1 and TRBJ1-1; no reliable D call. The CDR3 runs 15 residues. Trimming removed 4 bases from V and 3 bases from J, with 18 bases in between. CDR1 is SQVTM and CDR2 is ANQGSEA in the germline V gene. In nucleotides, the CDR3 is TGCAGCGTTGCTCGGTCTAGTCGTATGGACACTGAAGCTTTCTTT. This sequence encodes CSVARSSRMDTEAFF. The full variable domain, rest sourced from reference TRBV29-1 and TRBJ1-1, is SAVISQKPSRDICQRGTSLTIQCQVDSQVTMMFWYRQQPGQSLTLIATANQGSEATYESGFVIDKFPISRPNLTFSTLTVSNMSPEDSSIYLCSVARSSRMDTEAFFGQGTRLTVV.

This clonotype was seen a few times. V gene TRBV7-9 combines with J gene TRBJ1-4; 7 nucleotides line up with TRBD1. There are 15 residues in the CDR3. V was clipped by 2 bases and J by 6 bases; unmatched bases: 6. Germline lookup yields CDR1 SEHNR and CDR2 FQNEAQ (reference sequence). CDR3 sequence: CASSLKQGSDEKLFF. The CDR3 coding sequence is TGTGCCAGCAGCTTAAAACAGGGGTCGGATGAAAAACTGTTTTTT. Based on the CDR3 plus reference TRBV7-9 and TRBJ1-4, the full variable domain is DTGVSQNPRHKITKRGQNVTFRCDPISEHNRLYWYRQTLGQGPEFLTYFQNEAQLEKSRLLSDRFSAERPKGSFSTLEIQRTEQGDSAMYLCASSLKQGSDEKLFFGSGTQLSVL.

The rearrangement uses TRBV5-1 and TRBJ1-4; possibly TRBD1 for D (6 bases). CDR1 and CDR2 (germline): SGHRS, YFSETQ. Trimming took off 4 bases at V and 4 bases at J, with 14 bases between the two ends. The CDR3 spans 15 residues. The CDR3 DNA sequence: TGCGCCAGCAGCCCCCGACAGGTAGATAATGAAAAACTGTTTTTT. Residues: CASSPRQVDNEKLFF.

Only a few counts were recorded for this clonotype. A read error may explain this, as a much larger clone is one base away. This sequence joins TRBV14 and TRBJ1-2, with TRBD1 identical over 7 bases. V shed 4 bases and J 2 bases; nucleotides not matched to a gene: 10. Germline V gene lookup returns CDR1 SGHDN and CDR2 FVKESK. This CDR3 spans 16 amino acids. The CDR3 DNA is TGTGCCAGCAGCCGCCAAGCCGGGACAGCGAACTATGGCTACACCTTC. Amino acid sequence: CASSRQAGTANYGYTF.

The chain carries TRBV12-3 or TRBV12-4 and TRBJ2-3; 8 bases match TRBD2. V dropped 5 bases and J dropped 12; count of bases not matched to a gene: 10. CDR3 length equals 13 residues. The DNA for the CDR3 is TGTGCCAGCAGTCAAGCATTAGCGGGGAGCCAGTATTTT. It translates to CASSQALAGSQYF.

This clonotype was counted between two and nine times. For the CDR3, the DNA is TGCGCCAGCAGCCCTCCCCAGGCAGGCGAAGAGACCCAGTACTTC. Its translation: CASSPPQAGEETQYF. V and J are TRBV5-1 and TRBJ2-5; no reliable D call. Germline loops: CDR1 SGHRS, CDR2 YFSETQ. V lost 4 bases, J lost 3 bases, and 16 bases lay in between. The CDR3 spans 15 residues.

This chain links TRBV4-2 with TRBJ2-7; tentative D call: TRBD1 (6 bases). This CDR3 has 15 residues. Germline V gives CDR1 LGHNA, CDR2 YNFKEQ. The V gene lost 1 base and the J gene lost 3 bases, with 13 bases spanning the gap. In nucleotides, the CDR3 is TGTGCCAGCAGCCAAGTGACAGGTGGGGTCTACGAGCAGTACTTC. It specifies CASSQVTGGVYEQYF.

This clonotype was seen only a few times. CDR3 coding DNA: TGCAGTGCTCAGACTAGCGGGGCAGATACGCAGTATTTT. Amino acids: CSAQTSGADTQYF. The chain links TRBV20-1 to TRBJ2-3, with TRBD2 matching over 11 bases. The V gene end was trimmed by 5 bases and the J gene end by 4 bases; junction bases not matched to a gene: 2. The CDR3 has 13 amino acids. Germline V CDR1 and CDR2: DFQATT, SNEGSKA (reference sequence).

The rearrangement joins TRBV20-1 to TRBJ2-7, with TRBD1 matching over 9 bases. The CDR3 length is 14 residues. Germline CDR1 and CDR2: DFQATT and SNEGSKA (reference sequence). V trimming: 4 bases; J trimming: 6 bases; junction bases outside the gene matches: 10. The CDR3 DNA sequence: TGCAGTGCTAAGACAGGGGGTCTCTACCTCGAGCAGTACTTC. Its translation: CSAKTGGLYLEQYF.

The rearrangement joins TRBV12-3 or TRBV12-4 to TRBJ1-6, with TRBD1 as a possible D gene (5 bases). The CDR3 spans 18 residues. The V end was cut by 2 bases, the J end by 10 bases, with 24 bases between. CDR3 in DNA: TGTGCCAGCAGTTTAAATTCCCCAGTTCTTTTTTGGGGGTCACCCCTCCACTTT. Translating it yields CASSLNSPVLFWGSPLHF.